This T cell receptor beta chain is from a study of cytomegalovirus exposure and HLA in healthy donors. Overall study findings and caveats: Later work associated over 15,000 TCR beta sequences with HLA alleles at 0.05 false discovery rate.

13 Jbeta primers and 60 Vbeta primers were used for the PCR. The repertoire was sequenced with immunoSEQ multiplex PCR; TCRdb's copy has only in-frame clones and lacks some. The sample consists of about 120,000 clones, 77% of them appearing once. Each donor was nominally healthy when sampled (though unrecorded immune exposures were likely). The CDR3 is made up of 13 amino acids. With 10 bases clipped from V and 0 bases from J, the junction kept 5 bases outside the gene matches. The germline gives CDR1 MGHDK, CDR2 SYGVNS. The sample holds one count of this clone. Its antigen is as yet unknown. The receptor was derived from a man aged 35 to 55 in good health and CMV-seropositive. What was sequenced was PBMCs. The rearrangement joins TRBV25-1 to TRBJ1-2, with TRBD1 identical over 7 bases. CDR3 bases: TGTGCCACCTGGGACAGCTCTAACTATGGCTACACCTTC. Protein: CATWDSSNYGYTF.